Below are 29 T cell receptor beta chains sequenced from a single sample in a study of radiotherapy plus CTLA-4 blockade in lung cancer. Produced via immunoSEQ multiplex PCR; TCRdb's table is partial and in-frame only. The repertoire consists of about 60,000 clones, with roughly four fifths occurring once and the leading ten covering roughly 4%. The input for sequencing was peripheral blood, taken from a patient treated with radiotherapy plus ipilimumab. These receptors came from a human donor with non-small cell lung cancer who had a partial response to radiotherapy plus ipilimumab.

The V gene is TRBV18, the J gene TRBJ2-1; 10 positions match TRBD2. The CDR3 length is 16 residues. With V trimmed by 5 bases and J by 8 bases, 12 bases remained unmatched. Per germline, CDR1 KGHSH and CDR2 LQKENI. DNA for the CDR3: TGTGCCAGCTCATCGACTAGCGGGTATCCTTTCGATGAGCAGTTCTTC. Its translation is CASSSTSGYPFDEQFF. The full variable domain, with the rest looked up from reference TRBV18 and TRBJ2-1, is NAGVMQNPRHLVRRRGQEARLRCSPMKGHSHVYWYRQLPEEGLKFMVYLQKENIIDESGMPKERFSAEFPKEGPSILRIQQVVRGDSAAYFCASSSTSGYPFDEQFFGPGTRLTVL.

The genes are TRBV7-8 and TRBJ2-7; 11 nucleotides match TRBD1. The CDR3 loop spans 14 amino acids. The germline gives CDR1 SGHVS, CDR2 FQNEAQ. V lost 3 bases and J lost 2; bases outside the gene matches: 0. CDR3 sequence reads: CASSLGQGAYEQYF. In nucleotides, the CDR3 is TGTGCCAGCAGCTTGGGACAGGGGGCCTACGAGCAGTACTTC. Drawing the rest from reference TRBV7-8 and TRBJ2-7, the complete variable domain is GAGVSQSPRYKVAKRGQDVALRCDPISGHVSLFWYQQALGQGPEFLTYFQNEAQLDKSGLPSDRFFAERPEGSVSTLKIQRTQQEDSAVYLCASSLGQGAYEQYFGPGTRLTVT.

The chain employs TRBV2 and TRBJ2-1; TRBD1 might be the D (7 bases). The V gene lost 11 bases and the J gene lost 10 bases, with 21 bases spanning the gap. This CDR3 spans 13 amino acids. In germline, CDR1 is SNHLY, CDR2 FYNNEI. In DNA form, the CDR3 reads TGTGCCGGAGGGACAGACCTACTGAGAGAGCAGTTCTTC. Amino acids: CAGGTDLLREQFF.

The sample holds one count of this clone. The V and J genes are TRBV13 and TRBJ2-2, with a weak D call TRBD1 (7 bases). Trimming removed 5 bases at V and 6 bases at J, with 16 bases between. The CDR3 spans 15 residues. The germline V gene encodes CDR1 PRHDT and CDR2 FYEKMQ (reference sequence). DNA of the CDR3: TGTGCCAGCAGCCTTCGTCAGGGGGAGGCCGGGGAGCTGTTTTTT. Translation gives CASSLRQGEAGELFF.

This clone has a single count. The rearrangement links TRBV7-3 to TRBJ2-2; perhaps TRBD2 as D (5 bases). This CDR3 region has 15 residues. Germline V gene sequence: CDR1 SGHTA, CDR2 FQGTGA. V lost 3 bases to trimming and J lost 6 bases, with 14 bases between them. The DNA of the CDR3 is TGTGCCAGCAGCTTTGACCAGCGGCGGGCCGGGGAGCTGTTTTTT. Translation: CASSFDQRRAGELFF. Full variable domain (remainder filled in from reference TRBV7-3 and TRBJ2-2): GAGVSQTPSNKVTEKGKYVELRCDPISGHTALYWYRQSLGQGPEFLIYFQGTGAADDSGLPNDRFFAVRPEGSVSTLKIQRTERGDSAVYLCASSFDQRRAGELFFGEGSRLTVL.

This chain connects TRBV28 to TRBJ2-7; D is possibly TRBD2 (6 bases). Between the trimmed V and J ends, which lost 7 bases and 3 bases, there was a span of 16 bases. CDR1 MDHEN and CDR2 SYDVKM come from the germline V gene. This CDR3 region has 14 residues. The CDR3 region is CASTPTRPFYEQYF. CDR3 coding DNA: TGTGCCAGCACCCCGACTAGACCCTTCTACGAGCAGTACTTC.

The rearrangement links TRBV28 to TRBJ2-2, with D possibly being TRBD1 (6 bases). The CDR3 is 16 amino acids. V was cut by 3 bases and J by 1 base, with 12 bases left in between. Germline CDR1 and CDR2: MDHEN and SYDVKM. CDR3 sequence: CASSLAGRGNTGELFF. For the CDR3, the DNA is TGTGCCAGCAGTTTGGCGGGCAGGGGGAACACCGGGGAGCTGTTTTTT.

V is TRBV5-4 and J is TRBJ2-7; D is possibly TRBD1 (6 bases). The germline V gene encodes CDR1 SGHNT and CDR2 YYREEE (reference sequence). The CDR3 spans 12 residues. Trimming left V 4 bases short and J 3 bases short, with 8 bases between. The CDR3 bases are TGTGCCAGCAGCAAGGACAGCTACGAGCAGTACTTC. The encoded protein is CASSKDSYEQYF.

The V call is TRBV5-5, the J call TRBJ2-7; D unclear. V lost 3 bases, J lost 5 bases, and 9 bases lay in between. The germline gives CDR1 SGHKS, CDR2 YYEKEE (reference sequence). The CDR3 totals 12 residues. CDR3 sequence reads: CASSSSPHEQYF. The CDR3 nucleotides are TGTGCCAGCAGCTCTTCCCCCCACGAGCAGTACTTC.

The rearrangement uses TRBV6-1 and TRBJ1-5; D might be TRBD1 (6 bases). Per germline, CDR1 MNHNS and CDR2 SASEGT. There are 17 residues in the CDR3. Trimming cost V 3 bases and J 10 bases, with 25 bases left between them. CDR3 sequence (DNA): TGTGCCAGCAGTGAGAGAAACGCGCAGGGGCTAACGAACCCCCAGCATTTT. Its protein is CASSERNAQGLTNPQHF.

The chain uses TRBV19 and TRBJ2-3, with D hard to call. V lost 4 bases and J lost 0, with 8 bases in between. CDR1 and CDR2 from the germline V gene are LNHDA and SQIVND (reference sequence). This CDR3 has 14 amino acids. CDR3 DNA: TGTGCCAGTAGTAGCGGATCTAGCACAGATACGCAGTATTTT. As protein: CASSSGSSTDTQYF.

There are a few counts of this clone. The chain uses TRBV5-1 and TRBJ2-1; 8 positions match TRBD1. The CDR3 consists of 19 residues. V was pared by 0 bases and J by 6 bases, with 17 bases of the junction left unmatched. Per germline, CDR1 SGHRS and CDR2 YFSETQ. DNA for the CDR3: TGCGCCAGCAGCTTGGAGGTAAAAATGACAGGGGCCGAGGGCAATGAGCAGTTCTTC. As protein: CASSLEVKMTGAEGNEQFF.

The CDR3 reads CASSFSRASVDTQYF. CDR3 coding DNA: TGCGCCAGCAGCTTCTCGCGGGCGAGCGTCGATACGCAGTATTTT. This rearrangement joins TRBV5-1 to TRBJ2-3, with D perhaps matching TRBD2 (5 bases). This CDR3 is 15 amino acids long. The V and J ends lost 2 bases and 6 bases respectively, with 16 bases between them. Germline loops: CDR1 SGHRS, CDR2 YFSETQ.

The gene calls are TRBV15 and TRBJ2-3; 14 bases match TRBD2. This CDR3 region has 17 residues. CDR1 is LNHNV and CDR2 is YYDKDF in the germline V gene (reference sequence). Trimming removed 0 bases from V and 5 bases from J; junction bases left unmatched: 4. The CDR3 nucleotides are TGTGCCACCAGCAGAGAGGGACTAGCGGGAGTTGAAGATACGCAGTATTTT. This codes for CATSREGLAGVEDTQYF.

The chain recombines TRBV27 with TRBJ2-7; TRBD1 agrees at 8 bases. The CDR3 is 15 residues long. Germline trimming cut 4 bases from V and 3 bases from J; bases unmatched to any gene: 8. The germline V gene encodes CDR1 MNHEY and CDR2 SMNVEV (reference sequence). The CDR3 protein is CASSSKGTGGYEQYF. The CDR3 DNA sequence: TGTGCCAGCAGTTCAAAGGGTACAGGGGGCTACGAGCAGTACTTC.

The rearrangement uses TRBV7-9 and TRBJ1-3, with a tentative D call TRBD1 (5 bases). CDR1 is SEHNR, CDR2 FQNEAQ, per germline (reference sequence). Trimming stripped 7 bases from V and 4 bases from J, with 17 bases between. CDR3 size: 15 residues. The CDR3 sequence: CASTPALGEGNTIYF. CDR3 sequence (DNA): TGTGCCAGCACCCCGGCCCTAGGGGAAGGAAACACCATATATTTT.

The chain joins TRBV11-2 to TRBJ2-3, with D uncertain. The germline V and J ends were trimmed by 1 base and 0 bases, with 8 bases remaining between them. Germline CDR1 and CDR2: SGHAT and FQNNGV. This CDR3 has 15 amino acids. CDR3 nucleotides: TGTGCCAGCAGCTTAGGGGCAGCTAGCACAGATACGCAGTATTTT. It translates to CASSLGAASTDTQYF.

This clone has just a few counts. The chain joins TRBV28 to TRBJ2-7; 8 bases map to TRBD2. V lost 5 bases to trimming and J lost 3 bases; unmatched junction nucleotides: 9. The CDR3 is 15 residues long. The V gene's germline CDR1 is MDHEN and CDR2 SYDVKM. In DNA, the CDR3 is TGTGCCAGCAGTCCCACCGGGACTAGTCGCTACGAGCAGTACTTC. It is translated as CASSPTGTSRYEQYF.

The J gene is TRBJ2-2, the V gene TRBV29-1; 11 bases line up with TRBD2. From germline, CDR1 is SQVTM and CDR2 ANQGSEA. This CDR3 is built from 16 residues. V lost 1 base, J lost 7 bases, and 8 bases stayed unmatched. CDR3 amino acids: CSVEGVAGGPDGELFF. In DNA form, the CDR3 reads TGCAGCGTTGAAGGTGTAGCGGGAGGGCCGGACGGGGAGCTGTTTTTT.

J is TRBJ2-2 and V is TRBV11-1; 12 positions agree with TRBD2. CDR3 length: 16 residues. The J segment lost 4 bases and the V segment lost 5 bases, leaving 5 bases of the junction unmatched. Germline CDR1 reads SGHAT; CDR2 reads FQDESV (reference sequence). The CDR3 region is CASSLRTSGATGELFF. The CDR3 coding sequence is TGTGCCAGCAGCCTTAGGACTAGCGGGGCCACCGGGGAGCTGTTTTTT.

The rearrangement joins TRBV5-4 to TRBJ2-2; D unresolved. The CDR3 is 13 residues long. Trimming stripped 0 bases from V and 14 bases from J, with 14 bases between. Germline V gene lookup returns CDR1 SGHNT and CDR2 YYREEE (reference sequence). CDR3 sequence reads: CASSLELHARLFF. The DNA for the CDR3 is TGTGCCAGCAGCTTGGAACTACACGCAAGACTGTTTTTT. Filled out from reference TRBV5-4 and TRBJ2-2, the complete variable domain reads ETGVTQSPTHLIKTRGQQVTLRCSSQSGHNTVSWYQQALGQGPQFIFQYYREEENGRGNFPPRFSGLQFPNYSSELNVNALELDDSALYLCASSLELHARLFFGEGSRLTVL.

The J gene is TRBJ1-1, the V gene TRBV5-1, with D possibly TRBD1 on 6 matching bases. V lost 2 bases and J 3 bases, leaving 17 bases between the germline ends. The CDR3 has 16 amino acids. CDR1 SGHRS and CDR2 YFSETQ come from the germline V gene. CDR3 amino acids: CASSFLPGVPYTEAFF. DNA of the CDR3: TGCGCCAGCAGCTTTTTGCCAGGGGTACCGTACACTGAAGCTTTCTTT.

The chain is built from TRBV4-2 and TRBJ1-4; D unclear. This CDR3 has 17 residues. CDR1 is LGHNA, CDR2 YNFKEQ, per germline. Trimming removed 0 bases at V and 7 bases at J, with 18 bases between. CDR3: CASSQDPPTSSFEKLFF. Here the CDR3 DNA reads TGTGCCAGCAGCCAAGATCCGCCGACATCCTCCTTTGAAAAACTGTTTTTT.

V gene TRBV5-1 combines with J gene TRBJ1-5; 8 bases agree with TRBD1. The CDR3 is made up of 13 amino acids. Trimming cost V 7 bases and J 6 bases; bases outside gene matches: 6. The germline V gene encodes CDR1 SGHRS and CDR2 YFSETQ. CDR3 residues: CASRTGPGQPQHF. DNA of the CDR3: TGCGCCAGCCGGACAGGGCCGGGTCAGCCCCAGCATTTT.

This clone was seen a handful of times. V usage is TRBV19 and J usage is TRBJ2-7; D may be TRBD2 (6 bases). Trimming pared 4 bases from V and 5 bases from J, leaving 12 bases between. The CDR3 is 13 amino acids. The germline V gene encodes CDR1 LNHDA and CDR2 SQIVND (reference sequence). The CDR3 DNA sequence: TGTGCCAGTAGTAGGAGGGAAGGAGACGAGCAGTACTTC. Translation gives CASSRREGDEQYF.

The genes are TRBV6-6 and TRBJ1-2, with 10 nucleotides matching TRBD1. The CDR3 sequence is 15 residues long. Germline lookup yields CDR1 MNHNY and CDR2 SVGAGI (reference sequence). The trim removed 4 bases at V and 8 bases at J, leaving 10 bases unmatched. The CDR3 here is CASSSPGTGEGGYTF. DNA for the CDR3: TGTGCCAGCAGTTCTCCAGGGACAGGGGAGGGAGGCTACACCTTC.

The CDR3 reads CASSEYRALYNEQFF. CDR3 DNA sequence: TGTGCCAGCAGCGAGTACAGGGCCCTCTACAATGAGCAGTTCTTC. V is TRBV11-2 and J is TRBJ2-1, with D perhaps TRBD1 (6 bases). CDR1 and CDR2 from the germline V gene are SGHAT and FQNNGV. This CDR3 comprises 15 residues. Trimming removed 5 bases at V and 3 bases at J, with 14 bases between.

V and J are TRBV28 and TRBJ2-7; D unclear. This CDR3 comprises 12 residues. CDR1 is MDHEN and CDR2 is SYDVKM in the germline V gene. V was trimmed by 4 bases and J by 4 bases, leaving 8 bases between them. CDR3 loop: CASSSLRYEQYF. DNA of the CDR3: TGTGCCAGCAGTTCCCTTCGGTACGAGCAGTACTTC.

The CDR3 nucleotides are TGTGCCTGGAGTGTACTGGAGACCCAGTACTTC. It specifies CAWSVLETQYF. The chain carries TRBV30 and TRBJ2-5; D is ambiguous. The ends were cut back, 0 bases at V and 5 bases at J, with 4 bases in the middle. CDR3 length: 11 residues. CDR1 is GTSNPN and CDR2 is SVGIG in the germline V gene (reference sequence).